Detailed here is one T cell receptor beta chain. Its cognate antigen is unknown. The table came from immunoSEQ multiplex PCR; TCRdb's copy has only in-frame clones and leaves some out. The sample shows around 69,000 clones, around 70% of them seen only once. These data are taken from a study of vaccination effects on CD4 cells after COVID-19. The CDR3 is 12 residues long. Germline V lookup: CDR1 ENHRY, CDR2 SYGVKD. Between the trimmed V and J ends, which lost 7 bases and 8 bases, there was a span of 12 bases. Viral peptide pools were used in the ViraFEST assay to expand antigen-specific CD4+ T cells, and sequencing came afterward. Scientists isolated CD4+ T cells after a roughly 10-day culture period ended. Participants each got two BNT162b2 or mRNA-1273 vaccine doses.

The sample was CD4+ T cells from PBMCs cultured with HCoV-229E spike peptides, taken after COVID-19 vaccination. The TCR sequence derives from a human donor who received a COVID-19 vaccine. The V call is TRBV10-3, the J call TRBJ2-1, with D possibly matching TRBD2 (6 bases). In DNA form, the CDR3 reads TGTGCCATCACCGGGACGGGGGATGAGCAGTTCTTC. Its translation: CAITGTGDEQFF.